These T cell receptor beta chains were read from a single sample in a study of blood T cell repertoires in COVID-19. TCRdb's copy holds only in-frame clones and misses some; the assay was immunoSEQ multiplex PCR. This table holds around 80,000 clones, 70% to 85% found once. Material: peripheral blood. Source of these receptors: a man aged 50-59 years with active or convalescent COVID-19. Both conserved end residues are part of each CDR3. D genes are given only for firm matches. For some rows the clone size is stated as once, few or many, or as a class when expanded; others skip it.

TRBV3-1/TRBV3-2	TRBD2	.	TRBJ2-1	CASSQRLAGGPGEQFF	TGTGCCAGCAGCCAGAGACTAGCGGGGGGCCCTGGTGAGCAGTTCTTC
TRBV5-1	.	.	TRBJ1-2	CASSLGGQGQPNTNYGYTF	TGCGCCAGCAGCTTGGGCGGCCAGGGGCAGCCGAACACCAACTATGGCTACACCTTC
TRBV3-1/TRBV3-2	TRBD1	.	TRBJ2-7	CASSLDRDEQYF	TGTGCCAGCAGTCTGGACAGGGACGAGCAGTACTTC
TRBV25-1	.	few	TRBJ1-6	CASSESLRGAPLHF	TGTGCCAGCAGTGAATCCCTTCGGGGGGCACCCCTCCACTTT
TRBV6-5	.	few	TRBJ2-1	CASSYNRMRHEQFF	TGTGCCAGCAGTTACAACCGAATGCGGCATGAGCAGTTCTTC
TRBV11-2	TRBD1	.	TRBJ1-1	CASSPRTGRNTEAFF	TGTGCCAGCAGCCCGAGGACAGGCCGGAACACTGAAGCTTTCTTT
TRBV18	.	.	TRBJ2-5	CASSPIPETQYF	TGTGCCAGCTCACCTATCCCAGAGACCCAGTACTTC
TRBV19	.	.	TRBJ2-7	CASSTSGNKAYEQYF	TGTGCCAGTAGTACGTCCGGGAACAAAGCCTACGAGCAGTACTTC
TRBV3-1/TRBV3-2	TRBD1	.	TRBJ1-5	CASSQTGGHQPQHF	TGTGCCAGCAGCCAAACAGGGGGCCATCAGCCCCAGCATTTT
TRBV6-1	TRBD1	.	TRBJ1-4	CASSEKVGQGDEKLFF	TGTGCCAGCAGTGAAAAGGTCGGCCAGGGGGACGAAAAACTGTTTTTT
TRBV19	TRBD2	.	TRBJ2-1	CAVAASGLYEQFF	TGTGCCGTGGCGGCTAGCGGGTTGTATGAGCAGTTCTTC
TRBV7-3	.	.	TRBJ2-6	CASSPSGANVLTF	TGTGCCAGCAGCCCATCTGGGGCCAACGTCCTGACTTTC
TRBV5-4	TRBD2	few	TRBJ2-5	CASSPGVSGGGSGETQYF	TGTGCCAGCAGCCCGGGGGTGAGCGGGGGAGGCTCCGGGGAGACCCAGTACTTC
TRBV5-1	.	.	TRBJ2-2	CASSLSQAIGELFF	TGCGCCAGCAGCTTGTCACAGGCGATCGGGGAGCTGTTTTTT
TRBV7-2	.	.	TRBJ1-6	CASSLVGNGGSPLHF	TGTGCCAGCAGCTTGGTAGGAAATGGCGGATCACCCCTCCACTTT
TRBV6-2/TRBV6-3	.	once	TRBJ2-7	CASSEQGNEQYF	TGTGCCAGCAGTGAGCAGGGAAACGAGCAGTACTTC
TRBV29-1	.	once	TRBJ2-1	CSVEGGQLRFF	TGCAGCGTTGAAGGGGGGCAGTTGAGGTTCTTC
TRBV3-1/TRBV3-2	.	.	TRBJ2-5	CASSPRTGQGGTQYF	TGTGCCAGCAGCCCCCGGACCGGACAAGGGGGGACCCAGTACTTC
TRBV5-8	.	.	TRBJ1-1	CASRSYLTGTTEAFF	TGTGCCAGCAGATCGTACTTGACGGGTACCACTGAAGCTTTCTTT
TRBV2	.	.	TRBJ1-1	CASTFDSTEAFF	TGTGCCAGCACCTTCGACAGCACTGAAGCTTTCTTT
TRBV6-5	.	.	TRBJ1-4	CASSLTVATNEKLFF	TGTGCCAGCAGTTTAACAGTTGCAACTAATGAAAAACTGTTTTTT
TRBV10-3	TRBD1	.	TRBJ2-7	CAISESDRYPYEQYF	TGTGCCATCAGTGAGTCGGACAGGTACCCCTACGAGCAGTACTTC
TRBV28	.	.	TRBJ2-5	CASSLSGAKTQYF	TGTGCCAGCAGTTTATCAGGTGCGAAGACCCAGTACTTC
TRBV9	TRBD2	few	TRBJ2-7	CASSAGLAGDLSYEQYF	TGTGCCAGCAGCGCCGGACTAGCGGGGGATCTCTCCTACGAGCAGTACTTC
TRBV19	.	.	TRBJ1-2	CASSGAVSYGYTF	TGTGCCAGTAGTGGAGCGGTTTCCTATGGCTACACCTTC
TRBV3-1/TRBV3-2	.	.	TRBJ2-1	CASSPSGVDEQFF	TGTGCCAGCAGCCCCTCGGGAGTGGATGAGCAGTTCTTC
TRBV19	TRBD1	.	TRBJ1-5	CATAGTGNSNQPQHF	TGTGCCACGGCCGGGACAGGTAATAGCAATCAGCCCCAGCATTTT
TRBV30	.	.	TRBJ2-6	CAWSSPGANVLTF	TGTGCCTGGAGTTCCCCAGGGGCCAACGTCCTGACTTTC
TRBV5-4	.	.	TRBJ1-1	CASSLDSLNTEAFF	TGTGCCAGCAGCTTGGACAGCCTGAACACTGAAGCTTTCTTT
TRBV10-3	TRBD1	.	TRBJ1-2	CAISDRGRGYGYTF	TGTGCCATCAGTGATAGGGGGCGCGGCTATGGCTACACCTTC
TRBV29-1	TRBD1	.	TRBJ2-7	CSVEAGGLIGAYEQYF	TGCAGCGTTGAGGCAGGGGGCCTAATAGGTGCCTACGAGCAGTACTTC
TRBV5-1	TRBD1	.	TRBJ2-7	CASSSGQGGTYEQYF	TGCGCCAGCAGCTCCGGACAGGGGGGAACCTACGAGCAGTACTTC
TRBV5-4	TRBD1	.	TRBJ2-1	CASSLAPGQGGYNEQFF	TGTGCCAGCAGCTTGGCTCCGGGACAGGGAGGATACAATGAGCAGTTCTTC
TRBV18	TRBD2	.	TRBJ2-3	CASSPGGETQYF	TGTGCCAGCTCACCGGGAGGGGAGACGCAGTATTTT
TRBV7-2	.	.	TRBJ1-4	CASSLDVSTNEKLFF	TGTGCCAGCAGCTTAGATGTCTCAACTAATGAAAAACTGTTTTTT
TRBV5-1	.	few	TRBJ2-3	CASSSRDFNTQYF	TGCGCCAGCAGCTCCCGGGACTTCAATACGCAGTATTTT
TRBV19	.	.	TRBJ1-3	CASSIGDSSGNTIYF	TGTGCCAGTAGTATAGGCGACAGCTCTGGAAACACCATATATTTT
TRBV10-3	TRBD1	.	TRBJ2-3	CAISETNRGTDTQYF	TGTGCCATCAGTGAGACAAACAGGGGGACAGATACGCAGTATTTT
TRBV4-3	TRBD1	.	TRBJ2-1	CASSQEPTGGYNEQFF	TGCGCCAGCAGCCAAGAGCCCACAGGGGGATACAATGAGCAGTTCTTC
TRBV27	TRBD2	.	TRBJ2-7	CASSSAGEHYEQYF	TGTGCCAGCAGTTCAGCGGGGGAGCACTACGAGCAGTACTTC
TRBV9	.	.	TRBJ2-2	CASSYQATVGELFF	TGTGCCAGCAGCTATCAGGCAACGGTCGGGGAGCTGTTTTTT
TRBV7-7	TRBD2	.	TRBJ2-2	CASSHSGGAAGELFF	TGTGCCAGCAGCCACAGCGGGGGGGCGGCCGGGGAGCTGTTTTTT
TRBV7-3	.	.	TRBJ2-3	CASSSRLAAYPSTDTQYF	TGTGCCAGCAGCTCCCGATTAGCGGCTTACCCTTCCACAGATACGCAGTATTTT
TRBV11-2	.	.	TRBJ1-1	CASSFNMNTEAFF	TGTGCCAGCAGCTTTAATATGAACACTGAAGCTTTCTTT
TRBV9	TRBD2	.	TRBJ2-1	CASSAPGTTKSNEQFF	TGTGCCAGCAGCGCCCCCGGGACTACAAAGTCCAATGAGCAGTTCTTC
TRBV5-1	.	.	TRBJ2-5	CASSLVPGKETQYF	TGCGCCAGCAGCTTGGTGCCAGGAAAAGAGACCCAGTACTTC
TRBV5-1	.	.	TRBJ1-6	CASSFSTGQLPLHF	TGCGCCAGCAGCTTTTCCACAGGGCAACTTCCCCTCCACTTT
TRBV4-3	TRBD2	few	TRBJ2-3	CASSLEAGGGTDTQYF	TGCGCCAGCAGCCTCGAGGCGGGGGGCGGGACAGATACGCAGTATTTT
TRBV7-9	.	.	TRBJ2-5	CASSSGLSSGETQYF	TGTGCCAGCAGCTCGGGACTCTCCAGCGGCGAGACCCAGTACTTC
TRBV4-1	.	.	TRBJ2-5	CASSPRAGAAETQYF	TGCGCCAGCAGCCCCCGGGCGGGGGCCGCAGAGACCCAGTACTTC
TRBV6-5	.	.	TRBJ2-7	CASSYAGTYEQYF	TGTGCCAGCAGTTACGCGGGGACCTACGAGCAGTACTTC
TRBV6-5	.	.	TRBJ1-1	CASTSSGGGNTEAFF	TGTGCCAGCACCTCCTCCGGGGGGGGGAACACTGAAGCTTTCTTT
TRBV11-1	TRBD2	.	TRBJ2-3	CASSFGLAGPTDTQYF	TGTGCCAGCAGCTTCGGACTAGCGGGGCCCACAGATACGCAGTATTTT
TRBV13	.	.	TRBJ2-4	CASSLNEGDKNIQYF	TGTGCCAGCAGCCTCAACGAGGGGGACAAAAACATTCAGTACTTC